This is a list of T cell receptor beta chains from one sample in a study of cytomegalovirus exposure and HLA in healthy donors. Produced via immunoSEQ multiplex PCR; TCRdb's table is partial and in-frame only. The sample lists roughly 36,000 clones, over 70% occurring once. The source material was PBMCs. The receptors originated from a man aged 30 to 45 in good health and CMV-seronegative. CDR3s include the opening cysteine and the closing phenylalanine or tryptophan.

V | CDR3
TRBV5-1 | CASSPGTAITGELFF
TRBV6-6 | CASSGGGGTYEQYF
TRBV18 | CASSPTDIPLTDTQYF
TRBV6-6 | CAIREGMRTGELFF
TRBV7-9 | CSSSSTTAGTYEQYF
TRBV28 | CASIAGGQGPQHF
TRBV18 | CASSPGQGAGNTIYF
TRBV7-6 | CASSRQAGGFYNGQFF
TRBV4-1 | CASSKFQTGQGAQGNTGELFF
TRBV5-1 | CASSLARAGEQYF
TRBV4-1 | CASSQGILGGAHTDTQYF
TRBV5-1 | CASRTGDTDTQYF
TRBV19 | CASSIDRRVTDTQYF
TRBV7-2 | CASSLSASGSYEQYF
TRBV4-1 | CASSHLQETQYF
TRBV7-3 | CASSHPGHQYF
TRBV7-6 | CASSPTPGSQETQYF
TRBV6-1 | CASSIWTENTEAFF
TRBV7-6 | CASAVSSYNSPLHF
TRBV7-9 | CASSPGGAVDEQYF
TRBV15 | CATSPRDSPYEQYF
TRBV5-1 | CASSLAGTDTQYF
TRBV30 | CAWSITGTYNEQFF
TRBV11-1 | CASSSERASGALLVNEQFF
TRBV19 | CASSSGQGAYGYTF
TRBV6-5 | CASRPPLAGGREQYF
TRBV5-1 | CASSQQTGEGYGYPF
TRBV5-1 | CASSLEGAGGYTF
TRBV6-1 | CASRLTIDSYEQYF
TRBV2 | CASSPLAGIYF
TRBV4-1 | CASTHGTSGSSKYF
TRBV4-1 | CASSRRPGTVALSGANVLTF
TRBV15 | CATSSARGLNYGYTF
TRBV2 | CASTLGAGVLGFVNEQFF
TRBV4-2 | CASSQEGTGGFGELFF
TRBV6-1 | CASSEVSGGGADTQYF
TRBV5-6 | CASSLQGDLFF
TRBV6-6 | CASSYGGVYEQYF
TRBV1 | CTSSQGTGGEQYF
TRBV9 | CASSAGTASNYGYTF
TRBV27 | CASSFGNRATNEKLFF
TRBV2 | CASSQTVAYGYTF
TRBV7-9 | CASSATRTSLNTEAFF
TRBV7-9 | CASSQGLAGGGDTQYF
TRBV6-5 | CASSYVTGGGADTQYF
TRBV5-6 | CASSLLTGVSYEQYF
TRBV7-3 | CASSLTTGAYNEQFF
TRBV27 | CASSLMGSSYEQYF
TRBV30 | CAWRAYGQGAFYF
TRBV10-3 | CAISDPPGNTEAFF
TRBV19 | CATALRGIAGAQDTQYF
TRBV25-1 | CASSESGHNEKLFF
TRBV7-8 | CASSSDKTTGGAGDTQYF
TRBV5-4 | CASSPGLAGVYEQYF
TRBV10-2 | CASSESRGPSSYNEQFF